This T cell receptor (beta chain) appears in the sequencing data of a study of shared clonotypes between healthy human individuals. Germline V CDR1 and CDR2: WSHSY, SAAADI. Trimming shortened V by 5 bases and J by 7 bases, and 15 bases separated the two germline ends. The CDR3 extends over 13 amino acids. Sequencing used immunoSEQ multiplex PCR; TCRdb keeps in-frame clones, though not all of them. The sample yields approximately 1.1 million clones, about 80% seen once. The clonotype was recovered from a man in his late teens or twenties in good health. Some clones in this sample may be carry-over from other donors' samples. The sample was memory CD4+ T cells from PBMCs. Subset noted: CD45RA-negative fraction. The gene calls are TRBV10-2 and TRBJ2-7, with unresolved D. The CDR3 DNA reads as TGCGCCAGCAGTTCGAACATACTGGGGGAGCAGTACTTC. Encoded protein: CASSSNILGEQYF.